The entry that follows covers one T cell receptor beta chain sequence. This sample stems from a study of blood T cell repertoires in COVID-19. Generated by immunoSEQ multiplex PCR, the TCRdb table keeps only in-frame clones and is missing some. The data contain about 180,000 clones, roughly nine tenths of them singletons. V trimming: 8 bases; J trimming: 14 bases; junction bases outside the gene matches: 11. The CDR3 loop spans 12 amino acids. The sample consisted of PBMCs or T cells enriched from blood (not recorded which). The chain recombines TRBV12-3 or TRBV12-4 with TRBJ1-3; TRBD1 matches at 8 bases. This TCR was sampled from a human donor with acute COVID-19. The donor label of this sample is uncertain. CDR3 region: CASLSGTDRVYF. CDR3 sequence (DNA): TGTGCCAGCCTCTCGGGGACGGACAGGGTATATTTT.